This T cell receptor beta chain was profiled in a study of blood T cell repertoires in COVID-19. Background on the study: Some COVID-19 samples were acute and others convalescent; all came from the United States, Italy and Spain.

How the authors handled the data: Amplification with reference gene primers provided the estimates of nucleated cell counts. Sequencing was performed with immunoSEQ multiplex PCR; in TCRdb, only in-frame clones are kept and a portion is missing. The V and J calls and clone size were taken over from that table, and D and trimming were inferred from the DNA. The table shows 300,000 to 350,000 clones, with roughly 90% occurring only once. The CDR3 is 16 residues long. The J segment lost 2 bases and the V segment lost 0 bases, leaving 7 bases of the junction unmatched. Germline CDR1 and CDR2: MNHEY and SVGAGI. With regard to this clone: Other DNA sequences within the sample encode an identical CDR3.

Participants came from about two dozen US areas, aged about 18 to 90 years. Within 2 weeks before study entry, exposed participants met a COVID-19 case. The chain carries TRBV6-5 and TRBJ2-7; 7 bases are shared with TRBD1. The TCR was taken from a young woman who had been exposed to COVID-19. The sample comprised PBMCs or T cells enriched from blood (not recorded which). DNA for the CDR3: TGTGCCAGCAGTTACTCACGGACAGGCGGAACCTACGAGCAGTACTTC. Its translation: CASSYSRTGGTYEQYF.